This T cell receptor beta chain was captured by sequencing in a study of CD8+CD57+ T cells in acquired aplastic anemia. Trimming took 5 bases from V and 6 from J; bases not matched to a gene: 18. This CDR3 comprises 17 residues. This clonotype was counted ten times or more. Its antigen is currently unknown. Findings and caveats of the study: Between patients and controls, approximately 29 CD8+ CDR3 sequences were found in common.

Researchers used genomic DNA as the template to profile TCR beta VDJ and CDR3. TCRdb itself ran the reads through MiXCR, one entry per CDR3 protein. The sample holds about 200,000 distinct CDR3 sequences, 30% to 40% seen once. This sequence originates from a human donor in good health, serving as a control. Sequenced input: sorted CD4+, CD8+, or CD8+CD57+ T cells (not recorded which) from PBMCs. The rearrangement joins TRBV12-3 or TRBV12-4 to TRBJ1-1; 7 positions match TRBD1. CDR3 protein: CASSPRQGKGLGSEAFF. The CDR3 coding sequence is TGTGCCAGCAGTCCACGACAGGGAAAGGGACTAGGGTCTGAAGCTTTCTTT.